This T cell receptor (beta chain) comes out of a study of Graves' ophthalmopathy and Graves' hyperthyroidism. A word on this clonotype: The target antigen is unknown.

RNA transcripts yielded amplified TCR beta CDR3 regions. Investigators did first-round RT-PCR with HTBI primers, then second-round multiplex PCR. From the multiplex PCR reads, TCRdb called clonotypes with MiXCR, one entry per CDR3 protein. Altogether roughly 1.1 million distinct CDR3 sequences are present, about 40% being singletons, with the ten largest covering approximately 10%. Aged 18 to 65, hyperthyroidism patients had new diagnoses of under 2 months' duration. Clinical symptoms, serum thyroxine, TRAb, thyroid ultrasound and orbital computed tomography formed the basis of diagnosis. Germline lookup yields CDR1 SGHTA and CDR2 FQGNSA. The trim removed 7 bases at V and 5 bases at J, leaving 4 bases unmatched. There are 12 residues in the CDR3. Findings of the study overall: Blood also held most thyroid clonotypes expanded above 0.001 frequency. Ophthalmopathy and stable hyperthyroidism were discriminated by a 13-signature model, with roughly 90% sensitivity and nearly 84% specificity.

The source is an adult man with Graves' hyperthyroidism. The chain joins TRBV7-2 to TRBJ1-2; 7 bases agree with TRBD1. Material for sequencing was peripheral blood or thyroid tissue (not recorded which). As DNA, the CDR3 is TGTGCCAGCACCATGGGACAGTATGGCTACACCTTC. Translation: CASTMGQYGYTF. Drawing the rest from reference TRBV7-2 and TRBJ1-2, the complete variable domain is GAGVSQSPSNKVTEKGKDVELRCDPISGHTALYWYRQSLGQGLEFLIYFQGNSAPDKSGLPSDRFSAERTGGSVSTLTIQRTQQEDSAVYLCASTMGQYGYTFGSGTRLTVV.